The 26 T cell receptor beta chains below come from one sample, sequenced in a study of vaccination effects on CD4 cells after COVID-19. Antigens of these TCRs are unknown. Before any sequencing was done, the ViraFEST assay used viral peptide pools to expand antigen-specific CD4+ T cells. It was after approximately 11 days of culture that CD4+ T cells were isolated. TCRdb's table, derived via immunoSEQ multiplex PCR, lists solely in-frame clones and lacks some. The repertoire includes about 54,000 clones, roughly 80% of them detected once, and 2.4% sits in the top ten. The sample was CD4+ T cells from PBMCs cultured with HCoV-229E spike peptides, taken before COVID-19 vaccination. The receptor set was obtained from a human donor who received a COVID-19 vaccine.

The rearrangement uses TRBV6-6 and TRBJ2-5, with D tentatively TRBD1 or TRBD2 (5 bases each). This CDR3 contains 15 residues. Germline CDR1 MNHNY, CDR2 SVGAGI (reference sequence). Trimming removed 6 bases from V and 2 bases from J, with 16 bases in between. The DNA for the CDR3 is TGTGCCAGCAGCAGATCGGGACGAAGACAAGAGACCCAGTACTTC. This translates into CASSRSGRRQETQYF.

The chain uses TRBV25-1 and TRBJ2-2; D unclear. Germline V CDR1 and CDR2: MGHDK, SYGVNS. V lost 5 bases, J lost 1 base, and 5 bases lay in between. The CDR3 has 13 residues. CDR3 loop: CASSLKNTGELFF. In nucleotides, the CDR3 is TGTGCCAGCAGTCTTAAGAACACCGGGGAGCTGTTTTTT. The full variable domain, its missing parts supplied by reference TRBV25-1 and TRBJ2-2, is EADIYQTPRYLVIGTGKKITLECSQTMGHDKMYWYQQDPGMELHLIHYSYGVNSTEKGDLSSESTVSRIRTEHFPLTLESARPSHTSQYLCASSLKNTGELFFGEGSRLTVL.

The chain couples TRBV27 to TRBJ2-3; TRBD2 agrees at 11 bases. The V segment lost 5 bases and the J segment 6 bases; nucleotides outside the gene matches: 10. Germline V lookup: CDR1 MNHEY, CDR2 SMNVEV (reference sequence). This CDR3 is built from 16 residues. CDR3 protein: CASSKGLADIFDTQYF. The CDR3, as DNA: TGTGCCAGCAGTAAGGGACTAGCGGACATCTTTGATACGCAGTATTTT.

This chain uses TRBV3-1 (or the pseudogene TRBV3-2) with TRBJ2-5; D gene unclear. V dropped 6 bases and J dropped 5 bases, with 22 bases sitting between them. Germline assignment: CDR1 LGHDT and CDR2 YNNKEL (reference sequence). This CDR3 is 16 amino acids long. In nucleotides, the CDR3 is TGTGCCAGCAGGAGCCCACGGTGGGAACTCTTGGAGACCCAGTACTTC. Its protein product is CASRSPRWELLETQYF.

This clone turned up a few times. The rearrangement uses TRBV5-1 and TRBJ1-2; D possibly corresponds to TRBD1 (6 bases). CDR3 length: 17 residues. Trimming stripped 4 bases from V and 5 bases from J, with 24 bases between. Germline V gene data show CDR1 as SGHRS and CDR2 as YFSETQ. This CDR3 is CASSPTQGTGKVYGYTF. The CDR3 DNA is TGCGCCAGCAGCCCTACACAGGGAACCGGGAAGGTATATGGCTACACCTTC.

This chain connects TRBV7-9 to TRBJ1-1; D may be TRBD1 (5 bases). V was clipped by 6 bases and J by 5 bases, with 19 bases between them. This CDR3 is built from 15 residues. CDR1 and CDR2 (germline): SEHNR, FQNEAQ (reference sequence). The CDR3 protein is CASRKTGGSRTEAFF. CDR3 DNA sequence: TGTGCCAGCAGAAAGACTGGGGGATCTCGGACTGAAGCTTTCTTT.

This clone was seen only once. The chain couples TRBV30 to TRBJ2-3; possible D gene TRBD1, 6 bases. Germline CDR1 GTSNPN, CDR2 SVGIG (reference sequence). Trimming pared 1 base from V and 1 base from J, leaving 6 bases between. This CDR3 contains 13 residues. CDR3 sequence: CAWSGQGTDTQYF. CDR3 bases: TGTGCCTGGAGTGGACAGGGCACAGATACGCAGTATTTT.

The chain joins TRBV28 to TRBJ1-6; D possibly corresponds to TRBD1 (5 bases). V was shortened by 6 bases and J by 7 bases, with 16 bases between the two germline ends. CDR3 length: 15 residues. CDR1 is MDHEN and CDR2 is SYDVKM in the germline V gene. The CDR3 DNA follows: TGTGCCAGCAGCCCCCCGGAAAGGGACAATTCACCCCTCCACTTT. It translates to CASSPPERDNSPLHF.

CDR3 residues: CASSLSRGGRDTQYF. CDR3 bases: TGTGCCAGCAGTTTGAGCCGGGGGGGCCGGGATACGCAGTATTTT. This chain uses TRBV27 with TRBJ2-3; 8 nucleotides agree with TRBD2. Unmatched junction bases numbered 8, after V lost 3 bases and J lost 6 bases. Germline CDR1 MNHEY, CDR2 SMNVEV (reference sequence). This CDR3 spans 15 amino acids.

CDR3: CASSFRTGGRETQYF. Here the CDR3 DNA reads TGCGCCAGCAGCTTTCGGACAGGGGGCAGAGAGACCCAGTACTTC. The chain joins TRBV5-1 to TRBJ2-5; 11 bases are shared with TRBD1. J was trimmed by 4 bases and V by 2 bases; bases with no gene match: 4. This CDR3 contains 15 residues. From germline, CDR1 is SGHRS and CDR2 YFSETQ.

The chain carries TRBV19 and TRBJ2-3; no clear D. In germline, CDR1 is LNHDA, CDR2 SQIVND (reference sequence). V lost 7 bases and J 10 bases, leaving 24 bases between the germline ends. CDR3 length: 15 amino acids. The CDR3 nucleotides read TGTGCCAGTAACCCCTCACTGGGTTCCACATTGGCGCAGTATTTT. Protein product: CASNPSLGSTLAQYF.

The J gene is TRBJ1-6, the V gene TRBV6-5; D is unclear. The germline gives CDR1 MNHEY, CDR2 SVGAGI. V gave up 2 bases and J gave up 7 bases, with 9 bases separating them. This CDR3 has 14 residues. The DNA for the CDR3 is TGTGCCAGCAGTTACATGCAGTTAAATTCACCCCTCCACTTT. This sequence encodes CASSYMQLNSPLHF.

The chain combines TRBV10-1 with TRBJ1-3; D gene ambiguous. Germline loops: CDR1 WNHNN, CDR2 SYGVQD (reference sequence). This CDR3 is 13 amino acids long. Trimming took 11 bases from V and 0 from J, leaving 11 bases between them. The CDR3, as DNA: TGCGCCGCCCAAGGGTGCTCTGGAAACACCATATATTTT. Encoded protein: CAAQGCSGNTIYF.

V is TRBV4-1 and J is TRBJ1-4; D unclear. The CDR3 sequence is 16 residues long. In germline, CDR1 is MGHRA, CDR2 YSYEKL. With 3 bases removed from V and 2 bases from J, the gap between germline ends came to 13 bases. The CDR3 is CASSHGSGGTNEKLFF. The CDR3 DNA is TGCGCCAGCAGCCATGGATCGGGTGGGACTAATGAAAAACTGTTTTTT.

The chain is built from TRBV10-1 and TRBJ2-3; TRBD2 aligns across 7 bases. Germline V gives CDR1 WNHNN, CDR2 SYGVQD (reference sequence). The junction had 9 bases not matched to a gene; V was cut back by 6 bases and J by 0 bases. The CDR3 covers 16 residues. CDR3 region: CASRTGGRESTDTQYF. CDR3 bases: TGCGCCAGCAGAACGGGGGGACGGGAGAGCACAGATACGCAGTATTTT.

V is TRBV6-5 and J is TRBJ2-3; the match to TRBD1 covers 10 bases. Germline V CDR1 and CDR2: MNHEY, SVGAGI. V was clipped by 1 base and J by 5 bases; unmatched bases: 6. The CDR3 runs to 16 residues. CDR3 region: CASSYFPGQGLDTQYF. DNA for the CDR3: TGTGCCAGCAGTTACTTTCCGGGACAGGGGTTAGATACGCAGTATTTT.

The V gene is TRBV6-1, the J gene TRBJ2-5, with D possibly being TRBD1 or TRBD2 (5 bases each). With 2 bases removed from V and 4 bases from J, the gap between germline ends came to 14 bases. The germline gives CDR1 MNHNS, CDR2 SASEGT. The CDR3 loop spans 15 amino acids. CDR3 bases: TGTGCCAGCAGTGAACTGGGACGGGGTGCAGAGACCCAGTACTTC. Protein: CASSELGRGAETQYF.

For the CDR3, the DNA is TGTGCCAGCAGTTCAAATCGCTACCGGGACAGATCCTACAATGAGCAGTTCTTC. Its protein is CASSSNRYRDRSYNEQFF. The chain has TRBV28 and TRBJ2-1, with 7 bases that match TRBD1. V was pared by 4 bases and J by 1 base, with 13 bases of the junction left unmatched. The germline gives CDR1 MDHEN, CDR2 SYDVKM. The CDR3 spans 18 residues.

The chain uses TRBV2 and TRBJ1-5, with a weak D call TRBD1 (5 bases). The CDR3 totals 16 residues. Trimming shortened V by 4 bases and J by 5 bases, and 18 bases separated the two germline ends. In germline, CDR1 is SNHLY, CDR2 FYNNEI. The CDR3 is CASSGGVNRGDQPQHF. In nucleotides, the CDR3 is TGTGCCAGCAGTGGGGGGGTTAACAGAGGCGATCAGCCCCAGCATTTT.

The rearrangement links TRBV19 to TRBJ1-2; 7 nucleotides line up with TRBD1. CDR3 length: 15 amino acids. Per germline, CDR1 LNHDA and CDR2 SQIVND (reference sequence). With 6 bases clipped from V and 0 bases from J, the junction kept 7 bases outside the gene matches. DNA of the CDR3: TGTGCCAGTAGGACAGGGAGCACCTCTAACTATGGCTACACCTTC. Its translation: CASRTGSTSNYGYTF.

The CDR3, as DNA: TGCGCCAGCAGTGGACTTAAGGCCGGCTCCTACAATGAGCAGTTCTTC. Translating it yields CASSGLKAGSYNEQFF. The rearrangement uses TRBV10-1 and TRBJ2-1; D not resolved. The CDR3 runs 16 residues. The V end lost 4 bases, the J end lost 0 bases, and 13 bases lay between the germline ends. CDR1 and CDR2 from the germline V gene are WNHNN and SYGVQD (reference sequence).

This sequence joins TRBV14 and TRBJ2-1; D uncertain. The CDR3 runs 14 residues. Germline CDR1 is SGHDN and CDR2 is FVKESK. Trimming took off 5 bases at V and 0 bases at J, with 8 bases between the two ends. CDR3 residues: CASSGPSSYNEQFF. The CDR3 region has the DNA TGTGCCAGCAGCGGCCCCAGCTCCTACAATGAGCAGTTCTTC.

The rearrangement joins TRBV5-1 to TRBJ2-5, with TRBD1 matching over 7 bases. The germline CDR1 and CDR2 sequences are SGHRS and YFSETQ. This CDR3 is built from 14 residues. Germline trimming cut 4 bases from V and 1 base from J; bases unmatched to any gene: 4. The CDR3 region has the DNA TGCGCCAGCAGCCTGTACAGGGGCCAAGAGACCCAGTACTTC. It encodes CASSLYRGQETQYF.

The genes are TRBV18 and TRBJ2-7; D perhaps matches TRBD1 (5 bases). V was shortened by 2 bases and J by 0 bases, with 14 bases between the two germline ends. Per the germline V gene, CDR1 is KGHSH and CDR2 is LQKENI. The CDR3 extends over 16 amino acids. CDR3 region: CASSPTGPQPSYEQYV. The DNA of the CDR3 is TGTGCCAGCTCACCAACAGGACCTCAGCCCTCCTACGAGCAGTACGTC.

V and J are TRBV5-1 and TRBJ1-6; 7 bases are a match to TRBD1. The CDR3 runs to 14 residues. The V gene end was trimmed by 3 bases and the J gene end by 14 bases; junction bases not matched to a gene: 11. In germline, CDR1 is SGHRS, CDR2 YFSETQ. The chain's CDR3 is CASSSGQTSLALHF. The CDR3 DNA reads TGCGCCAGCAGCTCGGGACAGACCTCTCTGGCCCTCCACTTT.

The rearrangement links TRBV11-3 to TRBJ1-2; a possible D gene is TRBD1 (6 bases). V lost 5 bases and J lost 8, with 21 bases in between. Germline V gene data show CDR1 as SGHNT and CDR2 as YENEEA. The CDR3 has 15 amino acids. The CDR3 DNA sequence: TGTGCCAGCAGCCGAGGCTGTAAGGGGGATAGGGGCTACACCTTC. This sequence encodes CASSRGCKGDRGYTF.